The 24 T cell receptor beta chains in this list originate from one sample, sequenced in a study of T cell responses to AZD1222 COVID-19 vaccine. Sequencing used immunoSEQ multiplex PCR; TCRdb keeps in-frame clones, though not all of them. The sample contains more than 80,000 clones, about 90% of which appear only once. The sample here was peripheral blood, taken 28 days after the second AZD1222 dose. These TCRs come from an adult who received the AZD1222 COVID-19 vaccine.

The V gene is TRBV3-1 (or the pseudogene TRBV3-2), the J gene TRBJ2-1; 9 bases match TRBD2. CDR3 length: 16 amino acids. Germline CDR1 is LGHDT and CDR2 is YNNKEL (reference sequence). The J segment lost 9 bases and the V segment lost 4 bases, leaving 13 bases of the junction unmatched. In DNA form, the CDR3 reads TGTGCCAGCAGCCCCCTCAGAGCGGGGGGAGTAATTGAGCAGTTCTTC. Translation: CASSPLRAGGVIEQFF.

The rearrangement uses TRBV6-2 or TRBV6-3 and TRBJ2-7; 7 positions agree with TRBD2. J gave up 3 bases and V 7 bases, and 15 bases lay outside the gene matches. Germline CDR1 and CDR2: MNHEY and SVGEGT. This CDR3 region has 16 residues. The CDR3 reads CASTPLSGTNLYEQYF. In nucleotides, the CDR3 is TGTGCCAGCACCCCATTATCCGGGACTAACCTCTACGAGCAGTACTTC.

The V gene is TRBV7-2, the J gene TRBJ1-1; the D is unclear. V was cut by 5 bases and J by 1 base, with 11 bases left in between. The germline V gene encodes CDR1 SGHTA and CDR2 FQGNSA. This CDR3 is built from 14 residues. In DNA, the CDR3 is TGTGCCAGCAGCCTCCGAACTTCGAACACTGAAGCTTTCTTT. Translating gives CASSLRTSNTEAFF.

This chain links TRBV7-2 with TRBJ2-7; 11 bases map to TRBD2. Germline-derived CDR1 and CDR2 are SGHTA and FQGNSA. With V trimmed by 5 bases and J by 2 bases, 14 bases remained unmatched. The CDR3 length is 18 residues. CDR3 DNA: TGTGCCAGCAGCCTAAACCCCAATAGCGGGGGGGCCCCCTACGAGCAGTACTTC. It translates to CASSLNPNSGGAPYEQYF.

V is TRBV7-9 and J is TRBJ2-5; TRBD2 agrees at 7 bases. The germline gives CDR1 SEHNR, CDR2 FQNEAQ (reference sequence). Losses at the gene ends were 1 base for V and 3 bases for J; bases not matched to a gene: 2. The CDR3 contains 14 residues. The CDR3: CASSLGAGEETQYF. The CDR3 DNA is TGTGCCAGCAGCTTAGGGGCGGGGGAAGAGACCCAGTACTTC.

This clone was counted a single time. The chain has TRBV5-4 and TRBJ2-2, with 9 bases matching TRBD2. V shed 0 bases and J 0 bases; nucleotides not matched to a gene: 6. CDR1 is SGHNT, CDR2 YYREEE, per germline (reference sequence). CDR3 size: 18 residues. DNA for the CDR3: TGTGCCAGCAGCTTGGGGGGACTAGCTGTTTCGAACACCGGGGAGCTGTTTTTT. Protein product: CASSLGGLAVSNTGELFF.

V and J are TRBV12-3 or TRBV12-4 and TRBJ1-2; no definite D call. The V end was cut by 5 bases, the J end by 2 bases, with 9 bases between. The CDR3 is 13 residues long. Here the CDR3 DNA reads TGTGCCAGCAGTCGCCTGGGGAACTATGGCTACACCTTC. This encodes CASSRLGNYGYTF.

The V call is TRBV30, the J call TRBJ1-3, with TRBD1 as a possible D gene (5 bases). The germline CDR1 and CDR2 sequences are GTSNPN and SVGIG (reference sequence). This CDR3 spans 15 amino acids. V was pared by 3 bases and J by 0 bases, with 12 bases between. The CDR3 coding sequence is TGTGCCTGGAGGACGGGACGGTCCTCTGGAAACACCATATATTTT. This codes for CAWRTGRSSGNTIYF.

This clone was observed a few times. The chain combines TRBV4-1 with TRBJ2-7; maybe TRBD1 (6 bases). The CDR3 runs 14 residues. Germline V CDR1 and CDR2: MGHRA, YSYEKL. The V end was cut by 4 bases, the J end by 2 bases, with 12 bases between. Written as DNA, the CDR3 is TGCGCCAGCAGCCCACCACAGGGTACCTACGAGCAGTACTTC. Protein product: CASSPPQGTYEQYF.

The chain is built from TRBV7-6 and TRBJ2-7; TRBD1 matches 8 bases. With 0 bases clipped from V and 4 bases from J, the junction kept 5 bases outside the gene matches. The germline V gene has CDR1 SGHVS and CDR2 FNYEAQ. The CDR3 consists of 15 residues. The DNA for the CDR3 is TGTGCCAGCAGCTTAGCGCCGGACAGGGAATACGAGCAGTACTTC. Protein product: CASSLAPDREYEQYF.

This chain joins TRBV11-3 and TRBJ2-3; tentative D call: TRBD1 (5 bases). V gave up 5 bases and J gave up 1 base, with 7 bases separating them. Germline V lookup: CDR1 SGHNT, CDR2 YENEEA. This CDR3 contains 13 residues. This chain's CDR3 is CASSGQGTDTQYF. DNA of the CDR3: TGTGCCAGCAGCGGACAAGGCACAGATACGCAGTATTTT. Drawing the rest from reference TRBV11-3 and TRBJ2-3, the complete variable domain is EAGVVQSPRYKIIEKKQPVAFWCNPISGHNTLYWYLQNLGQGPELLIRYENEEAVDDSQLPKDRFSAERLKGVDSTLKIQPAELGDSAVYLCASSGQGTDTQYFGPGTRLTVL.

The rearrangement uses TRBV5-1 and TRBJ1-2, with D tentatively TRBD1 (5 bases). The length of the CDR3 is 14 residues. V dropped 0 bases and J dropped 8 bases, with 14 bases sitting between them. The germline V gene has CDR1 SGHRS and CDR2 YFSETQ. CDR3 DNA: TGCGCCAGCAGCTTGGAGGCGAGGGGTTTAGGCTACACCTTC. Protein: CASSLEARGLGYTF. Together with reference TRBV5-1 and TRBJ1-2, the CDR3 gives the full variable domain: KAGVTQTPRYLIKTRGQQVTLSCSPISGHRSVSWYQQTPGQGLQFLFEYFSETQRNKGNFPGRFSGRQFSNSRSEMNVSTLELGDSALYLCASSLEARGLGYTFGSGTRLTVV.

This rearrangement joins TRBV18 to TRBJ1-3; D possibly corresponds to TRBD1 (5 bases). The V and J ends lost 6 bases and 0 bases respectively, with 12 bases between them. This CDR3 region has 15 residues. CDR1 is KGHSH and CDR2 is LQKENI in the germline V gene. CDR3 in amino acids: CASSQTEHSGNTIYF. CDR3 nucleotide sequence: TGTGCCAGCTCCCAGACAGAACACTCTGGAAACACCATATATTTT.

In its sample, this clone was seen once. The chain recombines TRBV19 with TRBJ2-1; TRBD2 aligns across 11 bases. The CDR3 extends over 19 amino acids. The ends lost 5 bases at V and 0 bases at J; junction bases unmatched: 12. CDR1 is LNHDA, CDR2 SQIVND, per germline (reference sequence). The CDR3 nucleotides are TGTGCCAGTAGTTTGGGGCTAGCGGGGGGTCTCAGCTCCTACAATGAGCAGTTCTTC. Translated: CASSLGLAGGLSSYNEQFF.

A few counts support this clone. The chain couples TRBV25-1 to TRBJ1-3, with a weak D call TRBD1 (5 bases). The CDR3 has 16 residues. V was pared by 3 bases and J by 2 bases, with 14 bases between. Germline lookup yields CDR1 MGHDK and CDR2 SYGVNS. The CDR3 DNA is TGTGCCAGCAGTGAGCCCCCTGGGACCCCTGGAAACACCATATATTTT. Translating it yields CASSEPPGTPGNTIYF.

The chain employs TRBV7-9 and TRBJ1-1, with TRBD1 matching 7 bases. Germline V lookup: CDR1 SEHNR, CDR2 FQNEAQ (reference sequence). The CDR3 totals 12 residues. The V and J ends lost 5 bases and 5 bases, in that order; junction bases with no gene match: 2. CDR3 nucleotides: TGTGCCAGCAGCGACAGGGTAACTGAAGCTTTCTTT. Translation: CASSDRVTEAFF.

The J gene is TRBJ1-5, the V gene TRBV9; the D is unclear. CDR1 SGDLS and CDR2 YYNGEE come from the germline V gene. The CDR3 length is 13 residues. V lost 2 bases, J lost 5 bases, and 8 bases lay in between. DNA of the CDR3: TGTGCCAGCAGCGTCCACGGCCATCAGCCCCAGCATTTT. This encodes CASSVHGHQPQHF.

The chain links TRBV7-2 to TRBJ2-7; 12 nucleotides match TRBD2. Germline CDR1 and CDR2: SGHTA and FQGNSA. CDR3 length equals 16 residues. Trimming removed 5 bases from V and 7 bases from J; junction bases left unmatched: 12. CDR3 nucleotide sequence: TGTGCCAGCAGCCCCTCCCTAGCGGGGGGGCCTCTTGAGCAGTACTTC. It encodes CASSPSLAGGPLEQYF.

V and J are TRBV5-6 and TRBJ2-3; tentatively, D is TRBD2 (6 bases). The V end lost 4 bases, the J end lost 2 bases, and 14 bases lay between the germline ends. Germline assignment: CDR1 SGHDT and CDR2 YYEEEE. The CDR3 is made up of 15 amino acids. CDR3 DNA sequence: TGTGCCAGCAGCCCCGGGGGACCTTACACAGATACGCAGTATTTT. Translated: CASSPGGPYTDTQYF. The full variable domain, rest sourced from reference TRBV5-6 and TRBJ2-3, is DAGVTQSPTHLIKTRGQQVTLRCSPKSGHDTVSWYQQALGQGPQFIFQYYEEEERQRGNFPDRFSGHQFPNYSSELNVNALLLGDSALYLCASSPGGPYTDTQYFGPGTRLTVL.

This chain links TRBV9 with TRBJ1-3; D uncertain. Germline loops: CDR1 SGDLS, CDR2 YYNGEE. This CDR3 has 12 amino acids. V lost 0 bases and J 4 bases, leaving 2 bases between the germline ends. The CDR3, as DNA: TGTGCCAGCAGCGTAGAGGGAAACACCATATATTTT. This gives the protein CASSVEGNTIYF.

CDR3 DNA sequence: TGTGCCAGCAGCCCCAACTATGGCTACACCTTC. This translates into CASSPNYGYTF. V usage is TRBV12-3 or TRBV12-4 and J usage is TRBJ1-2; no reliable D call. Trimming cost V 6 bases and J 2 bases, with 4 bases left between them. This CDR3 region has 11 residues.

The chain has TRBV24-1 and TRBJ2-3; D unresolved. The CDR3 is 12 residues long. Trimming removed 4 bases from V and 6 bases from J, with 7 bases in between. CDR1 and CDR2 (germline): KGHDR, SFDVKD. The CDR3 nucleotides read TGTGCCACCAGTGACCAAACCGATACGCAGTATTTT. Translating gives CATSDQTDTQYF.

The chain uses TRBV7-3 and TRBJ2-1, with 9 positions matching TRBD1. CDR1 is SGHTA and CDR2 is FQGTGA in the germline V gene. V dropped 4 bases and J dropped 6; count of bases not matched to a gene: 4. This CDR3 is built from 14 residues. The CDR3 protein is CASSWGQGGNEQFF. Written as DNA, the CDR3 is TGTGCCAGCAGCTGGGGACAGGGTGGCAATGAGCAGTTCTTC.

This chain uses TRBV5-8 with TRBJ1-3; no firm D call. Germline V gene data show CDR1 as SGHTS and CDR2 as YDEGEE. V lost 1 base, J lost 4 bases, and 9 bases lay in between. CDR3 size: 14 residues. CDR3 region: CASSLFLQGNTIYF. CDR3 in DNA: TGTGCCAGCAGCTTGTTCTTACAGGGAAACACCATATATTTT.